This T cell receptor beta chain comes out of a study of early T cells in non-severe SARS-CoV-2 infection. Looked up from germline, CDR1 is SGHKS and CDR2 is YYEKEE (reference sequence). This CDR3 spans 15 amino acids. Trimming removed 4 bases from V and 0 bases from J, with 11 bases in between. TCRdb recomputed calls from the 5' RACE reads with MiXCR, one row per CDR3 protein. This table holds about 49,000 distinct CDR3 sequences, 6.5% found once. In its sample, this clonotype was seen many times. The TCR originated in an adult who was a healthcare worker with PCR-confirmed SARS-CoV-2 infection or an uninfected control (not recorded which). The J gene is TRBJ2-1, the V gene TRBV5-5; D might be TRBD2 (6 bases). Sequenced here: whole blood, sampled at baseline. CDR3 coding DNA: TGTGCCAGCAGCCATCATAGCGGCTCCTACAATGAGCAGTTCTTC. It translates to CASSHHSGSYNEQFF. Using reference TRBV5-5 and TRBJ2-1 for the parts outside the CDR3, the full variable domain is DAGVTQSPTHLIKTRGQQVTLRCSPISGHKSVSWYQQVLGQGPQFIFQYYEKEERGRGNFPDRFSARQFPNYSSELNVNALLLGDSALYLCASSHHSGSYNEQFFGPGTRLTVL.